Presented here are 31 T cell receptor beta chains from one specimen sequenced in a study of T-cell memory formation after mild COVID-19 (dated by TCRdb to the early 2020s). Libraries were prepared through 5' RACE. Sequencer: Illumina NovaSeq 6000. TCRdb applied fastp at Q25 and MiXCR to the public reads, then kept only in-frame beta chains. Rows with a matching CDR3 protein are joined into one entry that keeps the most common DNA and genes. The sample table holds about 100,000 distinct CDR3 sequences, of which around 17% were seen once. The ten largest clones take up over 4.5% of the sample. The sequencing input was PBMCs or a T cell subset sorted from them (not recorded which). The receptors derive from a man younger than 30 who had mild COVID-19 (a few samples of this study predate the infection). The sample titles of this study are shuffled in the database, so cell type and time point are left out; the donor was told from shared clones.

This clonotype was counted a few times. The rearrangement links TRBV5-1 to TRBJ2-3, with D maybe TRBD1 (5 bases). The germline V gene encodes CDR1 SGHRS and CDR2 YFSETQ. Deletions cut 4 bases from V and 6 bases from J, with 15 bases between. There are 14 residues in the CDR3. CDR3 sequence: CASSVAQPGDTQYF. The DNA for the CDR3 is TGCGCCAGCAGCGTGGCCCAGCCAGGGGATACGCAGTATTTT.

This clonotype was seen only a few times. The rearrangement joins TRBV7-3 to TRBJ2-3; 9 nucleotides agree with TRBD2. The length of the CDR3 is 17 residues. Trimming cost V 5 bases and J 0 bases; bases outside gene matches: 9. Germline CDR1 reads SGHTA; CDR2 reads FQGTGA. CDR3 nucleotide sequence: TGTGCCAGCAGCGGGCTGGCGGCGGGGGGGAGCACAGATACGCAGTATTTT. Translated: CASSGLAAGGSTDTQYF. Full variable domain (outside the CDR3, taken from reference TRBV7-3 and TRBJ2-3): GAGVSQTPSNKVTEKGKYVELRCDPISGHTALYWYRQSLGQGPEFLIYFQGTGAADDSGLPNDRFFAVRPEGSVSTLKIQRTERGDSAVYLCASSGLAAGGSTDTQYFGPGTRLTVL.

This clonotype occurred many times. This rearrangement joins TRBV5-1 to TRBJ2-3, with 7 positions matching TRBD2. The CDR3 sequence is 17 residues long. V dropped 0 bases and J dropped 2; count of bases not matched to a gene: 9. Germline values: CDR1 SGHRS, CDR2 YFSETQ. The CDR3 loop reads CASSLAVTGGLTDTQYF. For the CDR3, the DNA is TGCGCCAGCAGCTTGGCTGTTACGGGGGGACTCACAGATACGCAGTATTTT.

The J gene is TRBJ1-2, the V gene TRBV20-1, with 9 bases lining up with TRBD1. This CDR3 contains 15 residues. The germline CDR1 and CDR2 sequences are DFQATT and SNEGSKA (reference sequence). Germline trimming cut 2 bases from V and 8 bases from J; bases unmatched to any gene: 12. As DNA, the CDR3 is TGCAGTGCTAGATCCTCCGGGACAGGGTCGTGGGGCTACACCTTC. This gives the protein CSARSSGTGSWGYTF.

This clonotype was seen a handful of times. The chain recombines TRBV24-1 with TRBJ2-3; D perhaps matches TRBD2 (6 bases). Germline lookup yields CDR1 KGHDR and CDR2 SFDVKD. With 4 bases removed from V and 3 bases from J, the gap between germline ends came to 10 bases. The CDR3 runs 14 residues. CDR3 sequence reads: CATSDPAGTDTQYF. CDR3 DNA: TGTGCCACCAGTGACCCGGCGGGAACAGATACGCAGTATTTT.

The V and J genes are TRBV5-1 and TRBJ1-4; D is perhaps TRBD1 (6 bases). The ends were cut back, 4 bases at V and 4 bases at J, with 8 bases in the middle. CDR3 length equals 13 residues. Germline CDR1 and CDR2: SGHRS and YFSETQ. The CDR3: CASSGGLNEKLFF. CDR3 coding DNA: TGCGCCAGCAGCGGGGGGCTTAATGAAAAACTGTTTTTT.

This clonotype was detected a few times. V is TRBV10-3 and J is TRBJ1-4; 8 bases are shared with TRBD1. V gave up 10 bases and J gave up 5 bases; unmatched junction bases: 6. Germline assignment: CDR1 ENHRY and CDR2 SYGVKD. CDR3 length: 13 amino acids. The CDR3 reads CATQDRENEKLFF. The CDR3 DNA sequence: TGTGCCACCCAGGACAGGGAAAATGAAAAACTGTTTTTT.

This clonotype has more than one count but fewer than ten. The chain recombines TRBV5-1 with TRBJ2-3, with 7 bases fitting TRBD1. Germline V lookup: CDR1 SGHRS, CDR2 YFSETQ. The CDR3 has 13 residues. V lost 6 bases, J lost 3 bases, and 4 bases stayed unmatched. The CDR3 is CASKDRETDTQYF. The CDR3 DNA reads TGCGCCAGCAAAGACAGGGAAACAGATACGCAGTATTTT.

The V gene is TRBV5-1, the J gene TRBJ2-2, with D tentatively TRBD1 (6 bases). The CDR3 has 13 residues. V was clipped by 2 bases and J by 6 bases, with 8 bases between them. In germline, CDR1 is SGHRS, CDR2 YFSETQ. CDR3 in DNA: TGCGCCAGCAGCTTACAGGGTCCCGGGGAGCTGTTTTTT. This translates into CASSLQGPGELFF.

J is TRBJ1-2 and V is TRBV28; 7 bases line up with TRBD1. The CDR3 runs to 14 residues. CDR1 is MDHEN and CDR2 is SYDVKM in the germline V gene. Trimming removed 3 bases from V and 4 bases from J; junction bases left unmatched: 5. Written as DNA, the CDR3 is TGTGCCAGCAGTTTCTATGACAGGGTCTATGGCTACACCTTC. Its protein is CASSFYDRVYGYTF.

This clonotype appeared many times. This chain uses TRBV5-6 with TRBJ2-5, with 8 bases aligning to TRBD2. The CDR3 totals 14 residues. Trimming removed 3 bases from V and 6 bases from J; junction bases left unmatched: 7. Germline V gene lookup returns CDR1 SGHDT and CDR2 YYEEEE. Here the CDR3 DNA reads TGTGCCAGCAGCTCCTCGGGCGGGGGGAAGACCCAGTACTTC. Encoded protein: CASSSSGGGKTQYF. Full variable domain (missing parts from reference TRBV5-6 and TRBJ2-5): DAGVTQSPTHLIKTRGQQVTLRCSPKSGHDTVSWYQQALGQGPQFIFQYYEEEERQRGNFPDRFSGHQFPNYSSELNVNALLLGDSALYLCASSSSGGGKTQYFGPGTRLLVL.

This clonotype was counted a few times. The chain is built from TRBV5-1 and TRBJ2-7; the match to TRBD1 covers 7 bases. The CDR3 consists of 14 residues. CDR1 is SGHRS and CDR2 is YFSETQ in the germline V gene. J lost 5 bases, V lost 7 bases, and 12 bases had no gene match. The CDR3 bases are TGCGCCAGCGAGAGGGGGCAGGGCGGAGACGAGCAGTACTTC. It yields the protein CASERGQGGDEQYF.

This clonotype was observed a handful of times. The genes are TRBV6-5 and TRBJ1-2; tentatively, D is TRBD1 (6 bases). This CDR3 is built from 13 residues. The germline V and J ends were trimmed by 4 bases and 8 bases, with 14 bases remaining between them. Germline CDR1 MNHEY, CDR2 SVGAGI. CDR3 region: CASSWRGATGYTF. In DNA, the CDR3 is TGTGCCAGCAGTTGGCGGGGGGCCACGGGCTACACCTTC.

This chain connects TRBV6-6 to TRBJ2-3; 10 bases align to TRBD1. Germline values: CDR1 MNHNY, CDR2 SVGAGI (reference sequence). There are 16 residues in the CDR3. The V and J ends lost 7 bases and 4 bases, in that order; junction bases with no gene match: 11. Here the CDR3 DNA reads TGTGCCAGCACTTCCGGGACAGGGGAACGGTCAGATACGCAGTATTTT. Its translation: CASTSGTGERSDTQYF.

This clonotype was seen only a few times. The chain recombines TRBV4-3 with TRBJ1-3, with no clear D. Looked up from germline, CDR1 is LGHNA and CDR2 is YSLEER. The CDR3 length is 17 residues. With 0 bases removed from V and 4 bases from J, the gap between germline ends came to 16 bases. The CDR3, as DNA: TGCGCCAGCAGCCAAGAGTTTGTTGGGTTCTCCGGAAACACCATATATTTT. This encodes CASSQEFVGFSGNTIYF.

V gene TRBV5-1 combines with J gene TRBJ1-3; 7 positions match TRBD1. The CDR3 consists of 15 residues. Germline assignment: CDR1 SGHRS and CDR2 YFSETQ. V trimming: 4 bases; J trimming: 1 base; junction bases outside the gene matches: 5. The CDR3 region has the DNA TGCGCCAGCAGCACCACAGGGGATTCTGGAAACACCATATATTTT. It yields the protein CASSTTGDSGNTIYF.

This clonotype was recorded once. This may come from a read error, since a much larger clone is one base off. The chain combines TRBV7-6 with TRBJ1-5, with D unclear. Trimming cost V 1 base and J 1 base, with 8 bases left between them. The CDR3 is made up of 15 amino acids. Per the germline V gene, CDR1 is SGHVS and CDR2 is FNYEAQ. CDR3 loop: CASSLGGKSNQPQHF. CDR3 bases: TGTGCCAGCAGCTTAGGGGGTAAGAGCAATCAGCCCCAGCATTTT.

J is TRBJ2-1 and V is TRBV19; D possibly corresponds to TRBD1 (6 bases). Germline V CDR1 and CDR2: LNHDA, SQIVND (reference sequence). CDR3 length: 13 amino acids. The V end was cut by 6 bases, the J end by 10 bases, with 16 bases between. CDR3 loop: CASRYVPGVEQFF. CDR3 bases: TGTGCCAGTAGATATGTACCAGGGGTAGAGCAGTTCTTC.

This clonotype was counted many times. This rearrangement joins TRBV2 to TRBJ1-6, with D unresolved. This CDR3 contains 15 residues. V was trimmed by 8 bases and J by 4 bases, leaving 15 bases between them. Per the germline V gene, CDR1 is SNHLY and CDR2 is FYNNEI. CDR3 sequence reads: CASSTRTLYNSPLHF. The CDR3 DNA reads as TGTGCCAGCTCTACCCGGACTTTATATAATTCACCCCTCCACTTT.

This clonotype was counted between two and nine times. The chain couples TRBV11-2 to TRBJ2-1; unclear D gene. Germline V gene sequence: CDR1 SGHAT, CDR2 FQNNGV. V dropped 5 bases and J dropped 6 bases, with 8 bases sitting between them. The CDR3 totals 12 residues. CDR3 sequence: CASSKMVNEQFF. The CDR3 DNA reads as TGTGCCAGCAGCAAGATGGTCAATGAGCAGTTCTTC.

This clonotype was observed a few times. This chain links TRBV7-2 with TRBJ2-3; weak D call: TRBD1 (5 bases). The germline V and J ends were trimmed by 2 bases and 2 bases, with 8 bases remaining between them. Germline CDR1 SGHTA, CDR2 FQGNSA. This CDR3 contains 14 residues. The CDR3 nucleotides read TGTGCCAGCAGCTTATTACAGGCCACAGATACGCAGTATTTT. Translating gives CASSLLQATDTQYF. The full variable domain, in which reference TRBV7-2 and TRBJ2-3 provide the parts outside the CDR3, is GAGVSQSPSNKVTEKGKDVELRCDPISGHTALYWYRQSLGQGLEFLIYFQGNSAPDKSGLPSDRFSAERTGGSVSTLTIQRTQQEDSAVYLCASSLLQATDTQYFGPGTRLTVL.

A few counts support this clonotype. Germline and junction disagree at one end, which may indicate a read error. The chain combines TRBV7-2 with TRBJ2-1; D is possibly TRBD1 (6 bases). Germline V gene data show CDR1 as SGHTA and CDR2 as FQGNSA. The CDR3 extends over 13 amino acids. DNA of the CDR3: TGTGCCAGCAGTTATAGACAGGCCACTTTAGGCACCTTC. Encoded protein: CASSYRQATLGTF.

The chain is built from TRBV4-1 and TRBJ2-7; no clear D. The germline gives CDR1 MGHRA, CDR2 YSYEKL. The length of the CDR3 is 15 residues. V lost 0 bases, J lost 2 bases, and 11 bases lay in between. The CDR3 DNA sequence: TGCGCCAGCAGCCAAGAGGAGTTGCGCACCTACGAGCAGTACGTC. Translating it yields CASSQEELRTYEQYV.

The CDR3 bases are TGCGCCAGCAGTCCAACAGGGGACGAGCAGTACTTC. Protein product: CASSPTGDEQYF. The chain recombines TRBV10-1 with TRBJ2-7, with 7 bases identical to TRBD1. Unmatched junction bases numbered 3, after V lost 5 bases and J lost 5 bases. The germline V gene encodes CDR1 WNHNN and CDR2 SYGVQD (reference sequence). This CDR3 has 12 amino acids.

This clonotype showed up just a few times. The V and J genes are TRBV12-3 or TRBV12-4 and TRBJ2-3; a weak D match, TRBD2 (6 bases). The CDR3 has 14 amino acids. The V end was cut by 4 bases, the J end by 3 bases, with 11 bases between. The chain's CDR3 is CASSSWTITDTQYF. The CDR3 DNA sequence: TGTGCCAGCAGTTCCTGGACTATTACAGATACGCAGTATTTT.

V and J are TRBV20-1 and TRBJ1-5; TRBD1 aligns across 8 bases. Germline CDR1 is DFQATT and CDR2 is SNEGSKA (reference sequence). The CDR3 is made up of 14 amino acids. V trimming: 6 bases; J trimming: 6 bases; junction bases outside the gene matches: 10. As DNA, the CDR3 is TGCAGTGCGACTAGACAGGGGTATAGTCAGCCCCAGCATTTT. Its protein is CSATRQGYSQPQHF.

This clonotype has just a few counts. The CDR3, as DNA: TGTGCCAGCAGCCAAGCCTCCCGGGGGGAAGCCGCCAAATACACGCAGTATTTT. Translating it yields CASSQASRGEAAKYTQYF. The V and J genes are TRBV4-2 and TRBJ2-3; 7 bases line up with TRBD2. Trimming took 1 base from V and 9 from J; bases not matched to a gene: 19. Germline values: CDR1 LGHNA, CDR2 YNFKEQ. The length of the CDR3 is 18 residues.

The chain is built from TRBV11-2 and TRBJ2-1; 8 bases map to TRBD1. J was trimmed by 3 bases and V by 5 bases; bases with no gene match: 3. CDR3 length: 14 residues. Germline V gene lookup returns CDR1 SGHAT and CDR2 FQNNGV. The CDR3 region has the DNA TGTGCCAGCAGCACACAGGGGGACTACAATGAGCAGTTCTTC. Its translation is CASSTQGDYNEQFF.

This clonotype has only a few counts. This sequence joins TRBV7-9 and TRBJ2-6; D is possibly TRBD1 (5 bases). The germline V gene has CDR1 SEHNR and CDR2 FQNEAQ (reference sequence). The ends were cut back, 4 bases at V and 5 bases at J, with 18 bases in the middle. The CDR3 loop spans 17 amino acids. CDR3 coding DNA: TGTGCCAGCAGCTCCTTGGATAGGCAGGGTAGGGCCAACGTCCTGACTTTC. Translating gives CASSSLDRQGRANVLTF.

This clonotype was counted a few times. The J gene is TRBJ2-2, the V gene TRBV7-8; 8 positions agree with TRBD2. CDR1 and CDR2 from the germline V gene are SGHVS and FQNEAQ. With V trimmed by 5 bases and J by 7 bases, 15 bases remained unmatched. The CDR3 has 17 residues. CDR3 loop: CASSLLGTGGPSGELFF. The DNA for the CDR3 is TGTGCCAGCAGCCTCTTGGGCACGGGGGGGCCCAGCGGGGAGCTGTTTTTT. Together with reference TRBV7-8 and TRBJ2-2, the CDR3 gives the full variable domain: GAGVSQSPRYKVAKRGQDVALRCDPISGHVSLFWYQQALGQGPEFLTYFQNEAQLDKSGLPSDRFFAERPEGSVSTLKIQRTQQEDSAVYLCASSLLGTGGPSGELFFGEGSRLTVL.

This chain links TRBV4-2 with TRBJ2-7; unclear D gene. V lost 0 bases, J lost 0 bases, and 12 bases lay in between. CDR1 and CDR2 from the germline V gene are LGHNA and YNFKEQ. CDR3 length equals 16 residues. The CDR3 DNA reads TGTGCCAGCAGCCAAGATAATTCCAGGAGCTCCTACGAGCAGTACTTC. Protein product: CASSQDNSRSSYEQYF.